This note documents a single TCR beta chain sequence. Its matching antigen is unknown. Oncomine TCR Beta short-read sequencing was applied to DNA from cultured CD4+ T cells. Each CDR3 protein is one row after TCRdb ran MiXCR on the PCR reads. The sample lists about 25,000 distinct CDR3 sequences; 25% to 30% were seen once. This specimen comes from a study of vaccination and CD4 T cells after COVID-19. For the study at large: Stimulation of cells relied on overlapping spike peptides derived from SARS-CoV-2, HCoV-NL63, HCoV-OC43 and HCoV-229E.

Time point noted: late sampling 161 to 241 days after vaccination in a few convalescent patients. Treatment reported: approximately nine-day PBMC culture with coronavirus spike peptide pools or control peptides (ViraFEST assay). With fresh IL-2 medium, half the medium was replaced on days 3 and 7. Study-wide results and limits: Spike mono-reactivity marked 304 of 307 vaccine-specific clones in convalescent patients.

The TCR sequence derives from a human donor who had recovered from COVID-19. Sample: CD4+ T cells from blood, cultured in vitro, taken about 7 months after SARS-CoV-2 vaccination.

The CDR3 loop reads CASSINLGRVVNQPQHF. The CDR3 DNA follows: TGTGCCAGTAGTATTAACCTCGGCAGGGTAGTAAATCAGCCCCAGCATTTT. This sequence joins TRBV19 and TRBJ1-5; D perhaps matches TRBD1 (5 bases). Per germline, CDR1 LNHDA and CDR2 SQIVND (reference sequence). This CDR3 has 17 residues. The germline V and J ends were trimmed by 3 bases and 4 bases, with 19 bases remaining between them.